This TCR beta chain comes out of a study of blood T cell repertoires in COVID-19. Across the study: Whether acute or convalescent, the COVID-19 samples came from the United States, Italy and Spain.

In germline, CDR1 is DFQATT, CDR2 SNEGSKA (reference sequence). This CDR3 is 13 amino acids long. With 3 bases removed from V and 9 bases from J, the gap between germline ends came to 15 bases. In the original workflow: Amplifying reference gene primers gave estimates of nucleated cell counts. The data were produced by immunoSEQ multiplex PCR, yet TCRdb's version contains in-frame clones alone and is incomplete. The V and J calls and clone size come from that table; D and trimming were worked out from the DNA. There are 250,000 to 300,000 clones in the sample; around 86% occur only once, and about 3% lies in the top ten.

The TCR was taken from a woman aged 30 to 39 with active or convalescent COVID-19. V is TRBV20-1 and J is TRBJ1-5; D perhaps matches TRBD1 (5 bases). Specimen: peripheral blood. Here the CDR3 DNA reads TGCAGTGCTAGTCCGGGGGAGGGTTTGCCCCAGCATTTT. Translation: CSASPGEGLPQHF.